This TCR beta chain was obtained from a study of T cells after yellow fever vaccination. General study findings and limits: Re-detected after boosting: most primary clones, almost 97% of CD4 and roughly 88% of CD8.

TCRdb reprocessed the 5' RACE reads with MiXCR, giving one entry per CDR3 protein. The data show more than 350,000 distinct CDR3 sequences, roughly 12% seen once. Points on this clonotype: Its antigen is unidentified.

The CDR3 has 16 amino acids. Per germline, CDR1 SGHTA and CDR2 FQGNSA. The V end lost 4 bases, the J end lost 2 bases, and 16 bases lay between the germline ends. The sequencing used PBMCs, collected on the day of the first yellow fever vaccination. The chain joins TRBV7-2 to TRBJ2-3; D is undetermined. This receptor was identified in a man aged 18 to 29 who received the YFV17D yellow fever vaccine. CDR3 coding DNA: TGTGCCAGCAGCTCAAGTGGTGGGTTTGTCACAGATACGCAGTATTTT. Translating it yields CASSSSGGFVTDTQYF.